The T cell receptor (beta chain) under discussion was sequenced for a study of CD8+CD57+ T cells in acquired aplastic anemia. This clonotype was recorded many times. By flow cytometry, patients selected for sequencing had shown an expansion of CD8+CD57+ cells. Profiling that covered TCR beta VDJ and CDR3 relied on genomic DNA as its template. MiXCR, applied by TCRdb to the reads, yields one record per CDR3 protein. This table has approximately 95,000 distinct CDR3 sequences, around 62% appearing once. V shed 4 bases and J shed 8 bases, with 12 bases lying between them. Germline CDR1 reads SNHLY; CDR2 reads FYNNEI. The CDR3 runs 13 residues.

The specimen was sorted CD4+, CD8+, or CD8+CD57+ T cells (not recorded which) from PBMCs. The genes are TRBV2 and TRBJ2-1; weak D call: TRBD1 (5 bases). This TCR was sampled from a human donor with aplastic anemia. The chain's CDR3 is CASSVGLDYEQFF. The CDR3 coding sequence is TGTGCCAGCAGTGTGGGGCTAGATTATGAGCAGTTCTTC.